Listed below are T cell receptor beta chains from one sample, sequenced in a study of blood T cell repertoires in COVID-19. Clones were sequenced by immunoSEQ multiplex PCR, and TCRdb holds only the in-frame ones, with some missing. The profile shows roughly 250,000 clones, approximately 85% of them singletons. Sequenced sample: peripheral blood. These receptors were collected from a woman aged 60-75 years with active or convalescent COVID-19. CDR3s include the opening cysteine and the closing phenylalanine or tryptophan. A D gene is named only where the DNA matches it firmly. Expanded clones get a size class; other rows say once, few or many, or leave the size out.

clone_size,cdr3_length,j_call,v_call,d_call,cdr3_aa,cdr3_nt
NA,16,TRBJ2-3,TRBV9,TRBD1,CASSPQVQGAADTQYF,TGTGCCAGCAGCCCCCAGGTCCAGGGGGCCGCAGATACGCAGTATTTT
NA,16,TRBJ2-3,TRBV9,TRBD1,CASSVSAGGVTDTQYF,TGTGCCAGCAGCGTTTCGGCAGGGGGCGTCACAGATACGCAGTATTTT
NA,12,TRBJ2-1,TRBV3-1/TRBV3-2,TRBD2,CASSRGGNEQFF,TGTGCCAGCAGCCGGGGGGGCAATGAGCAGTTCTTC
NA,12,TRBJ2-7,TRBV10-3,TRBD1,CAITTGGNEQYF,TGTGCCATCACCACAGGGGGAAACGAGCAGTACTTC
NA,15,TRBJ2-7,TRBV6-5,NA,CASSYAPRSSYEQYF,TGTGCCAGCAGTTACGCCCCCCGCAGCTCCTACGAGCAGTACTTC
NA,14,TRBJ1-5,TRBV7-2,TRBD1,CASRRTGLIQPQHF,TGTGCCAGCAGAAGGACAGGGCTAATACAGCCCCAGCATTTT
NA,17,TRBJ2-3,TRBV7-2,TRBD2,CASSLGRGGSSTDTQYF,TGTGCCAGCAGCTTAGGGCGGGGGGGATCTAGCACAGATACGCAGTATTTT
NA,14,TRBJ1-2,TRBV19,NA,CASSIRGVSYGYTF,TGTGCCAGTAGTATTCGGGGGGTGAGCTATGGCTACACCTTC
NA,13,TRBJ1-2,TRBV5-6,TRBD1,CASSADRGDGYTF,TGTGCCAGCAGCGCCGACAGGGGAGATGGCTACACCTTC
NA,12,TRBJ2-1,TRBV30,NA,CAWSGGGNEQFF,TGTGCCTGGAGTGGAGGGGGCAATGAGCAGTTCTTC
NA,14,TRBJ1-2,TRBV6-5,NA,CASSYVGGNYGYTF,TGTGCCAGCAGTTACGTCGGGGGGAACTATGGCTACACCTTC
NA,16,TRBJ2-1,TRBV7-2,TRBD1,CASSLGGTGGYNEQFF,TGTGCCAGCAGCTTAGGGGGGACAGGGGGCTACAATGAGCAGTTCTTC
NA,16,TRBJ2-5,TRBV19,NA,CASSIRQGSPQETQYF,TGTGCCAGTAGTATTCGGCAGGGGTCCCCCCAAGAGACCCAGTACTTC
NA,13,TRBJ1-2,TRBV7-3,NA,CASSLRSGRGYTF,TGTGCCAGCAGCTTAAGGTCAGGGCGCGGCTACACCTTC
NA,12,TRBJ2-5,TRBV7-2,NA,CASSRGGETQYF,TGTGCCAGCAGCCGTGGGGGGGAGACCCAGTACTTC
few,16,TRBJ2-5,TRBV7-6,TRBD1,CASSLPRDSLQETQYF,TGTGCCAGCAGCTTACCCCGGGACAGCCTCCAAGAGACCCAGTACTTC
NA,15,TRBJ2-3,TRBV6-5,NA,CASSYSGRNTDTQYF,TGTGCCAGCAGTTACTCGGGCAGGAACACAGATACGCAGTATTTT
few,14,TRBJ1-4,TRBV19,NA,CASSAGVSSEKLFF,TGTGCCAGTAGTGCCGGGGTTTCCAGTGAAAAACTGTTTTTT
NA,15,TRBJ1-6,TRBV7-9,TRBD1,CASSPGTGGNSPLHF,TGTGCCAGCAGCCCCGGGACAGGGGGGAATTCACCCCTCCACTTT
NA,13,TRBJ1-1,TRBV5-1,NA,CASSLAPGTEAFF,TGCGCCAGCAGCTTGGCCCCAGGTACTGAAGCTTTCTTT
NA,15,TRBJ2-4,TRBV2,TRBD1,CASRYPGQGDGIQYF,TGTGCCAGCAGATACCCGGGACAGGGGGATGGCATTCAGTACTTC
NA,17,TRBJ2-7,TRBV7-9,NA,CASSFGQGPWLKDEQYF,TGTGCCAGCAGCTTCGGGCAGGGCCCGTGGCTAAAAGACGAGCAGTACTTC
many,14,TRBJ1-2,TRBV7-8,TRBD1,CASSLPSGQDGYTF,TGTGCCAGCAGCTTACCATCGGGACAGGATGGCTACACCTTC
NA,18,TRBJ1-5,TRBV6-1,TRBD1,CASSESRQGAGGNQPQHF,TGTGCCAGCAGTGAAAGCCGACAGGGGGCAGGAGGCAATCAGCCCCAGCATTTT
NA,14,TRBJ2-7,TRBV6-6,TRBD1,CASRLTGEYDEQYF,TGTGCCAGCAGGCTGACAGGGGAGTATGACGAGCAGTACTTC
NA,19,TRBJ2-1,TRBV7-6,TRBD1,CASSLIFQRETGVANEQFF,TGTGCCAGCAGCTTAATTTTTCAACGGGAAACAGGGGTGGCCAATGAGCAGTTCTTC
once,12,TRBJ1-1,TRBV24-1,NA,CATKGPNTEAFF,TGTGCCACCAAGGGGCCGAACACTGAAGCTTTCTTT
NA,14,TRBJ2-3,TRBV2,TRBD2,CASMGTGGADTQYF,TGTGCCAGCATGGGAACGGGGGGAGCAGATACGCAGTATTTT
NA,12,TRBJ1-2,TRBV5-1,NA,CASSYNNYGYTF,TGCGCCAGCAGCTACAATAACTATGGCTACACCTTC
NA,15,TRBJ1-4,TRBV7-9,TRBD1,CASSSGTGGPEKLFF,TGTGCCAGCAGCTCTGGGACAGGGGGCCCTGAAAAACTGTTTTTT
NA,15,TRBJ2-4,TRBV5-4,TRBD1,CASSLWDRAMSIQYF,TGTGCCAGCAGCTTGTGGGACAGGGCAATGAGCATTCAGTACTTC
NA,15,TRBJ2-5,TRBV9,TRBD2,CASSAGGAWQETQYF,TGTGCCAGCAGCGCCGGGGGGGCCTGGCAAGAGACCCAGTACTTC
NA,12,TRBJ2-5,TRBV29-1,TRBD1,CSGRQGEETQYF,TGCAGCGGGAGACAGGGAGAGGAGACCCAGTACTTC
NA,12,TRBJ2-3,TRBV29-1,TRBD2,CSVEESGNTQYF,TGCAGCGTTGAAGAAAGCGGGAATACGCAGTATTTT
NA,14,TRBJ1-2,TRBV19,NA,CASSMGLEEHGYTF,TGTGCCAGTAGTATGGGTCTCGAGGAACATGGCTACACCTTC
NA,15,TRBJ1-2,TRBV19,TRBD1,CASSPTGTMGYGYTF,TGTGCCAGTAGTCCGACAGGGACGATGGGCTATGGCTACACCTTC
NA,14,TRBJ1-4,TRBV7-9,NA,CASSLDRSNEKLFF,TGTGCCAGCAGCTTAGACAGGTCTAATGAAAAACTGTTTTTT
NA,13,TRBJ1-2,TRBV14,TRBD1,CASSPGQIYGYTF,TGTGCCAGCAGCCCGGGACAGATCTATGGCTACACCTTC
NA,16,TRBJ1-1,TRBV6-5,NA,CASSYSTLGAGTEAFF,TGTGCCAGCAGTTACTCGACCCTGGGGGCTGGGACTGAAGCTTTCTTT
many,15,TRBJ1-3,TRBV4-3,TRBD1,CASSQGTGNGNTIYF,TGCGCCAGCAGCCAGGGGACAGGGAATGGAAACACCATATATTTT
NA,12,TRBJ1-1,TRBV3-1/TRBV3-2,NA,CASSQSSAEAFF,TGTGCCAGCAGCCAGAGTAGCGCTGAAGCTTTCTTT
once,13,TRBJ1-1,TRBV5-1,NA,CASSLQGIAEAFF,TGCGCCAGCAGCCTGCAGGGTATCGCTGAAGCTTTCTTT
NA,15,TRBJ1-4,TRBV25-1,NA,CASSEYSVPREKLFF,TGTGCCAGCAGTGAATATTCAGTTCCGCGGGAAAAACTGTTTTTT
NA,16,TRBJ1-2,TRBV18,NA,CASSPPPWTEAYGYTF,TGTGCCAGCTCACCACCCCCCTGGACAGAAGCTTATGGCTACACCTTC
NA,14,TRBJ2-3,TRBV6-5,TRBD2,CASSTGGGTDTQYF,TGTGCCAGCAGTACGGGGGGGGGCACAGATACGCAGTATTTT
NA,16,TRBJ2-3,TRBV11-2,NA,CASSLGGLPSTDTQYF,TGTGCCAGCAGCTTAGGGGGGCTGCCCAGCACAGATACGCAGTATTTT